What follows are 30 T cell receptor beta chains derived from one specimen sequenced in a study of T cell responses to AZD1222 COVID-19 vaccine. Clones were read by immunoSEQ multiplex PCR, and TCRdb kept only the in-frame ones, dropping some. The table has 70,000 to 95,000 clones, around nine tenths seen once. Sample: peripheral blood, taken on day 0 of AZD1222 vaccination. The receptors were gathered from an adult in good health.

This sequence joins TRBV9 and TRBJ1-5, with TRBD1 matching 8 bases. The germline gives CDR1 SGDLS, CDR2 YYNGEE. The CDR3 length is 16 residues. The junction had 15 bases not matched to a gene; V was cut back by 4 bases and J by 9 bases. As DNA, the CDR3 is TGTGCCAGCAGCCCCGGGACGGGGACAGGAGGTCGGCCCCAGCATTTT. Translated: CASSPGTGTGGRPQHF. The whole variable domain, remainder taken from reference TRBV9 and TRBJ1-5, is DSGVTQTPKHLITATGQRVTLRCSPRSGDLSVYWYQQSLDQGLQFLIQYYNGEERAKGNILERFSAQQFPDLHSELNLSSLELGDSALYFCASSPGTGTGGRPQHFGDGTRLSIL.

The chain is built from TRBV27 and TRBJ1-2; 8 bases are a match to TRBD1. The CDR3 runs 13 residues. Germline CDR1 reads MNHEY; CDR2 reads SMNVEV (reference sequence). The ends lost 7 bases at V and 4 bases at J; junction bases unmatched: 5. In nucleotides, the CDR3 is TGTGCCAGCACCCGGACAGGGAGCTATGGCTACACCTTC. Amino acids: CASTRTGSYGYTF.

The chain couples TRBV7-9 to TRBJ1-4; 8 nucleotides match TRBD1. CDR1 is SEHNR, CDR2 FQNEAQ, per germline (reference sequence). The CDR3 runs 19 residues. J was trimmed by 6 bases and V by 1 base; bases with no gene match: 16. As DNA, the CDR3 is TGTGCCAGCAGCTTAGGACAGGGGCGGAGAACCCCTCCTGATGAAAAACTGTTTTTT. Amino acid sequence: CASSLGQGRRTPPDEKLFF.

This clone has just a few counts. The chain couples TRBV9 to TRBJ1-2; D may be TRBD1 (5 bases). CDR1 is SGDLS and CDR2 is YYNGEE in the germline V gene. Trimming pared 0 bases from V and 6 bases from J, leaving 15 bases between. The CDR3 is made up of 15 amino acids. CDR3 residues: CASSVGGSGADGYTF. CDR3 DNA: TGTGCCAGCAGCGTAGGAGGGTCCGGGGCAGATGGCTACACCTTC.

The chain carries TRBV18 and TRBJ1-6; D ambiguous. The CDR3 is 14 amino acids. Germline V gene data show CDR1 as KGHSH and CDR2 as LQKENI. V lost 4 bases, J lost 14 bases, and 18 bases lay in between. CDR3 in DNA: TGTGCCAGCTCACTTCGTGCACGCGATTCTGCCCTCCACTTT. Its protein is CASSLRARDSALHF. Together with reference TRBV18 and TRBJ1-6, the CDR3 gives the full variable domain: NAGVMQNPRHLVRRRGQEARLRCSPMKGHSHVYWYRQLPEEGLKFMVYLQKENIIDESGMPKERFSAEFPKEGPSILRIQQVVRGDSAAYFCASSLRARDSALHFGNGTRLTVT.

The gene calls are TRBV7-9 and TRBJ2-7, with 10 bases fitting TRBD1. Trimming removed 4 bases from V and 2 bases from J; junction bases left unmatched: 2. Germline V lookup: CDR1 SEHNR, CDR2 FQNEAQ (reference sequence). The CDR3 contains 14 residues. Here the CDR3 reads CASSSGTGAYEQYF. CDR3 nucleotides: TGTGCCAGCAGCTCCGGGACAGGGGCCTACGAGCAGTACTTC.

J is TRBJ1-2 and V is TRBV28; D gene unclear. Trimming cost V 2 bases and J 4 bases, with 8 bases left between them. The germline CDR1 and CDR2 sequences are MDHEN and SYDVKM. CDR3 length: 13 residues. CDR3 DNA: TGTGCCAGCAGTTTAGAGGTCTTCTATGGCTACACCTTC. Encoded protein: CASSLEVFYGYTF.

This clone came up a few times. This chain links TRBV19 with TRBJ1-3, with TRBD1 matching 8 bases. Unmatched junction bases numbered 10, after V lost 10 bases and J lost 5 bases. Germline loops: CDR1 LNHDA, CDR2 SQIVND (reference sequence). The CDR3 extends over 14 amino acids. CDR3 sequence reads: CATTDRGNRNTIYF. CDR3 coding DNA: TGTGCCACCACAGACAGGGGTAATAGAAACACCATATATTTT.

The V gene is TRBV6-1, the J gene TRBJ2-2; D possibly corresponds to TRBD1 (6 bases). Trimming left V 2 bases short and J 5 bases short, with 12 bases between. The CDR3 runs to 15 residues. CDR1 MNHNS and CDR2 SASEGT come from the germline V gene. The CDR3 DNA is TGTGCCAGCAGTGAACCAGGGGATCTGACCGGGGAGCTGTTTTTT. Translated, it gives CASSEPGDLTGELFF.

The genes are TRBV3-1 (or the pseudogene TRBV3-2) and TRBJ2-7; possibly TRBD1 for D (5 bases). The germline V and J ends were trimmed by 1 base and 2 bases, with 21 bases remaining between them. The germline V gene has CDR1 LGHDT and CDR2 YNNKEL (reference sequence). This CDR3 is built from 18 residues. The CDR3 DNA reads TGTGCCAGCAGCCAAGTGTCCGCGTGGCAGGGTTTGCCCTACGAGCAGTACTTC. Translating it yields CASSQVSAWQGLPYEQYF.

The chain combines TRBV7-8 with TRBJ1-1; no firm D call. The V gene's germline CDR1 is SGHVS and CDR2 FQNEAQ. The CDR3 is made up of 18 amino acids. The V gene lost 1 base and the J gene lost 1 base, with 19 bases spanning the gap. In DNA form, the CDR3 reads TGTGCCAGCAGCTTAGGGCGTTTGGGCGTACACAGGAACACTGAAGCTTTCTTT. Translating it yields CASSLGRLGVHRNTEAFF.

The CDR3 DNA reads TGTGCCACCAGTGACTCACCGACAGGGGTTGAGCAGTTCTTC. It specifies CATSDSPTGVEQFF. The chain carries TRBV24-1 and TRBJ2-1; 8 bases are shared with TRBD1. CDR3 length equals 14 residues. The junction had 7 bases not matched to a gene; V was cut back by 4 bases and J by 9 bases. Looked up from germline, CDR1 is KGHDR and CDR2 is SFDVKD.

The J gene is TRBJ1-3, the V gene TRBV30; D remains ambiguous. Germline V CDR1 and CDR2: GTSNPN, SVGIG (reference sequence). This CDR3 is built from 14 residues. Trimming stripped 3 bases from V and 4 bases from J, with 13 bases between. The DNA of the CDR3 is TGTGCCTGGAGCCTCTCGGTGTGGGGAAACACCATATATTTT. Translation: CAWSLSVWGNTIYF.

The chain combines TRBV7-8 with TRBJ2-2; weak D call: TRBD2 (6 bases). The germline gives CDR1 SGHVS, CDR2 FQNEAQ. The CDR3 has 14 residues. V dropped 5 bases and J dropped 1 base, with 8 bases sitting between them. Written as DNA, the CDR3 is TGTGCCAGCAGCCTTAGCGGGAACACCGGGGAGCTGTTTTTT. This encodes CASSLSGNTGELFF.

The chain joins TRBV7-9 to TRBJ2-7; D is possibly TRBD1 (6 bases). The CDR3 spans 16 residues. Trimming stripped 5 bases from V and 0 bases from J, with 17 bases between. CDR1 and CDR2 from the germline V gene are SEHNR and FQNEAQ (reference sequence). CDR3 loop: CASSEAWGLFSYEQYF. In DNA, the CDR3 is TGTGCCAGCAGCGAAGCTTGGGGGCTATTCTCCTACGAGCAGTACTTC.

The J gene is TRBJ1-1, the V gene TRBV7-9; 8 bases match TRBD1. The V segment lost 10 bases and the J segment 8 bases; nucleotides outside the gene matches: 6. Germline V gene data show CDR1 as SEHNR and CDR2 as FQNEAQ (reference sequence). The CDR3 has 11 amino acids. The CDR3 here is CAIEGTGEAFF. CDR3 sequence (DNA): TGTGCCATCGAGGGGACAGGAGAAGCTTTCTTT.

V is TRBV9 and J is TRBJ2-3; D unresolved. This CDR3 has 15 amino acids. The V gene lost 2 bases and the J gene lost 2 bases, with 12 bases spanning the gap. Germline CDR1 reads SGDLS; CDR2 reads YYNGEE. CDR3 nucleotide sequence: TGTGCCAGCAGCGTCGATGGCATGCACACAGATACGCAGTATTTT. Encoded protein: CASSVDGMHTDTQYF.

CDR3 sequence (DNA): TGTGCCAGCAGCTTGAGCGGACTAACGAACACCGGGGAGCTGTTTTTT. Translating it yields CASSLSGLTNTGELFF. V gene TRBV5-8 combines with J gene TRBJ2-2; tentatively, D is TRBD2 (6 bases). Trimming removed 1 base from V and 0 bases from J, with 10 bases in between. The CDR3 has 16 amino acids. Germline V lookup: CDR1 SGHTS, CDR2 YDEGEE.

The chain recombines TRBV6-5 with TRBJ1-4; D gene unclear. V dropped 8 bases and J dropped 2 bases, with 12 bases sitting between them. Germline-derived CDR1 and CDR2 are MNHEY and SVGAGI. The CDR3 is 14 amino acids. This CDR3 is CASLGLGTNEKLFF. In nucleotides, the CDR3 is TGTGCCAGCCTGGGCCTTGGTACTAATGAAAAACTGTTTTTT.

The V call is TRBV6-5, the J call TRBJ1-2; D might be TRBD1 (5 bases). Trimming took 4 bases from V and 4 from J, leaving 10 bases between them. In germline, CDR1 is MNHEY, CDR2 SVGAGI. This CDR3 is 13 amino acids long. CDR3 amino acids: CASSLGVSYGYTF. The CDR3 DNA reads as TGTGCCAGCAGTTTGGGGGTATCCTATGGCTACACCTTC.

The CDR3 spells CAWSVLRDHGYTF. CDR3 in DNA: TGTGCCTGGAGTGTACTAAGGGACCACGGCTACACCTTC. The chain combines TRBV30 with TRBJ1-2; D is possibly TRBD1 (5 bases). The CDR3 is 13 amino acids. V shed 0 bases and J shed 8 bases, with 13 bases lying between them. In germline, CDR1 is GTSNPN, CDR2 SVGIG (reference sequence).

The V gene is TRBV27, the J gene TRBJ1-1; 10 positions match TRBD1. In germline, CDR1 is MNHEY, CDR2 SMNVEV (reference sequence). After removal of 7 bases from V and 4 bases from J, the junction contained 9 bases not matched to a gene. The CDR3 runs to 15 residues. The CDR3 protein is CASTSTGTGVTEAFF. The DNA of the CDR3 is TGTGCCAGCACCTCAACCGGGACAGGGGTCACTGAAGCTTTCTTT.

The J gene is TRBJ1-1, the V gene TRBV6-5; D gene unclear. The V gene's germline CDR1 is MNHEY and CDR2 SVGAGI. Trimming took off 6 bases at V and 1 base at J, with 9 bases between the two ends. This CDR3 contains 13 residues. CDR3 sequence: CASSYRPNTEAFF. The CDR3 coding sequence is TGTGCCAGCAGCTATAGACCGAACACTGAAGCTTTCTTT.

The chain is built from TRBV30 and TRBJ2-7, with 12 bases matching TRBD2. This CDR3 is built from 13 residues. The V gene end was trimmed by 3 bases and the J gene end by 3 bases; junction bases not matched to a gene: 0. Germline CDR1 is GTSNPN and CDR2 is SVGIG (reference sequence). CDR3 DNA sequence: TGTGCCTGGAGGACTAGCGGGAGCTACGAGCAGTACTTC. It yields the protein CAWRTSGSYEQYF.

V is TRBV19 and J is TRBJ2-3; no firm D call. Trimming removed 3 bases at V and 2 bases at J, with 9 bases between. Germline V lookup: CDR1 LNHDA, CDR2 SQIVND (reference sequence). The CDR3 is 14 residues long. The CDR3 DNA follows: TGTGCCAGTAGTATGTCACCCTTCACAGATACGCAGTATTTT. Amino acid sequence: CASSMSPFTDTQYF.

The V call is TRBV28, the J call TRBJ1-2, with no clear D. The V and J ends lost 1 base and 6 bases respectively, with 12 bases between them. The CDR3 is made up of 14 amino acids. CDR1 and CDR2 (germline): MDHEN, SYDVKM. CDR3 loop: CASSLSGGRDGYTF. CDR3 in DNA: TGTGCCAGCAGTTTATCCGGCGGGCGGGATGGCTACACCTTC.

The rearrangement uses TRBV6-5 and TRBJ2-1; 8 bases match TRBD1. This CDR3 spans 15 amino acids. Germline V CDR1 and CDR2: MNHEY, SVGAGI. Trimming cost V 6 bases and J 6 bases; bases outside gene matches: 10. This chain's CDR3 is CASSSPRTGTNEQFF. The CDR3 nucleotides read TGTGCCAGCAGCTCACCCCGGACAGGGACCAATGAGCAGTTCTTC.

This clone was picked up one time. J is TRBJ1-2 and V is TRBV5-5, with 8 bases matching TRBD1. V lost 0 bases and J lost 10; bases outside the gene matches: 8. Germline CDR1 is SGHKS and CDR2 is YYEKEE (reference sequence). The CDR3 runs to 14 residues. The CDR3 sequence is CASSLGQGLGNYTF. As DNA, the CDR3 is TGTGCCAGCAGCTTGGGACAGGGGCTAGGTAACTACACCTTC.

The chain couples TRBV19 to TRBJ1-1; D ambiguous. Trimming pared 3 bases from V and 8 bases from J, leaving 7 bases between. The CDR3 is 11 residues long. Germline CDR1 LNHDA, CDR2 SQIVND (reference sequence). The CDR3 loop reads CASSMRWEAFF. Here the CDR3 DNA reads TGTGCCAGTAGTATGCGGTGGGAAGCTTTCTTT. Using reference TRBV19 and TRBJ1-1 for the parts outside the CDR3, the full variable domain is DGGITQSPKYLFRKEGQNVTLSCEQNLNHDAMYWYRQDPGQGLRLIYYSQIVNDFQKGDIAEGYSVSREKKESFPLTVTSAQKNPTAFYLCASSMRWEAFFGQGTRLTVV.

CDR3 protein: CASTRPGQGVYTEAFF. The CDR3 nucleotides are TGTGCCAGTACTCGCCCGGGACAGGGGGTTTATACTGAAGCTTTCTTT. This chain joins TRBV19 and TRBJ1-1; 11 nucleotides line up with TRBD1. This CDR3 is 16 amino acids long. Germline V gives CDR1 LNHDA, CDR2 SQIVND (reference sequence). V was pared by 7 bases and J by 5 bases, with 12 bases of the junction left unmatched.